This T cell receptor (beta chain) was obtained from a study of siplizumab effects on memory and regulatory T cells (dated by TCRdb to the late 2010s). Describing the broader study: The study examined how the anti-CD2 antibody siplizumab affects alloreactive T-cell subsets in allogeneic mixed lymphocyte reactions built from human PBMCs.

In addition, sequencing in three donor pairs included unstimulated CD8+ effector memory subsets alongside CD4+ naive, CD8+ naive, CD8+ TEMRA and CD4+ memory subsets. Sorted unstimulated T cells and proliferating T cells recovered from mixed lymphocyte reactions underwent TCRbeta CDR3 sequencing. Fresh whole blood from around 11 HLA-typed healthy donors was used to isolate PBMCs. The germline V gene gives CDR1 as SGHRS and CDR2 as YFSETQ. The CDR3 goes from the cysteine to the phenylalanine over 11 residues. Left in the record is the CDR3 DNA by itself, 33 bases read in frame from the first base. Trimming takes 4 bases from V and 2 bases from J, and the germline ends sit 3 bases apart. What the work shows at the level of the full study, not this receptor alone: The suppressive function of proliferating Tregs from siplizumab cultures was not functionally confirmed. Siplizumab significantly reduced the cumulative frequency of alloreactive sequences traceable to unstimulated CD4+ memory T cells. Compared with memory T cells, unstimulated naive T cells appeared more diverse, and naive cells seemed to make a substantial contribution to the alloresponse. Among mappable alloreactive CD4+ clones, the Treg-derived fraction averaged approximately 72% with siplizumab versus roughly 25% in control reactions. Sequences below about 10^-5 frequency were poorly captured, so only a minor fraction of alloreactive clones could be mapped to unstimulated subsets. Roughly 80-95% of proliferating CD4+ or CD8+ clones could not be assigned a naive or memory phenotype.

Library preparation employed the immunoSEQ multiplex PCR assay. Approximately 10^5 TCR templates per sample were assayed by the deep sequencing platform. Genomic DNA extracted from sorted T cells was used for TCRbeta CDR3 sequencing. In the original analysis: The R programming language was used for clonal analysis of TCRbeta CDR3 data. Alloreactive CD4+ and CD8+ clones were defined by comparing unstimulated samples with post-reaction CFSE-low samples. Regulatory or non-regulatory origin was assigned to alloreactive CD4+ clones by matching of sequences to sorted unstimulated Treg and non-Treg repertoires. TCRdb limited this immuneACCESS table to in-frame rearrangements with V and J called. A share of clones is missing; checked studies link under half to unresolved V genes, and the rest is unexplained. V and J calls and clone size are as listed in that table; D and trimming were resolved from the DNA. Here the sample has 70,000 to 95,000 clones; 95% to 97% occur a single time. 0.03% to 0.035% of the sample rests with the top ten.

For this clone: Its antigen specificity is not known. Per-base qualities were not stored, and no clone one base away is much larger.

The rearrangement joined TRBV5-1 to TRBJ1-1, with no confidently assigned D gene. This sequence originates from a human donor in good health. Sequencing was performed on naive CD4+ T cells sorted from blood. This specimen's cell subset or site label, per the study, means: unstimulated naive T cells. The nucleotide sequence reads as follows: TGCGCCAGCAGCATAAACACTGAAGCTTTCTTT. This codes for CASSINTEAFF.